Sequencing of this T cell receptor beta chain was carried out in a study of PD-1 blockade in classical Hodgkin lymphoma. There are 13 residues in the CDR3. V lost 7 bases to trimming and J lost 5 bases, with 13 bases between them. Germline-derived CDR1 and CDR2 are SGDLS and YYNGEE. After autologous stem cell transplantation all patients relapsed, and prior brentuximab vedotin exposure differed between cohorts. Patients showed best responses of complete response, partial response or progressive disease. The study, taken as a whole, reports: Relapsed/refractory patients reportedly had lower baseline diversity than newly diagnosed patients. A significant rise in TCR diversity by C4D1 was seen for CD4+ but not CD8+ cells. Causes of the repertoire differences remain undefined, possibly disease activity or prior therapy.

Assay used: immunoSEQ multiplex PCR; TCRdb lists only in-frame clones, some missing. This table holds tens of thousands of clones, around 80% found once. This clone was observed a single time. Antigen: not known. This material consisted of peripheral blood mononuclear cells (PBMCs), taken before the second cycle of nivolumab. The chain couples TRBV9 to TRBJ2-1; no clear D gene. This clonotype was sampled from a human donor with classical Hodgkin lymphoma. This CDR3 is CASGWAGNNEQFF. The CDR3 bases are TGTGCCAGCGGGTGGGCAGGAAACAATGAGCAGTTCTTC.